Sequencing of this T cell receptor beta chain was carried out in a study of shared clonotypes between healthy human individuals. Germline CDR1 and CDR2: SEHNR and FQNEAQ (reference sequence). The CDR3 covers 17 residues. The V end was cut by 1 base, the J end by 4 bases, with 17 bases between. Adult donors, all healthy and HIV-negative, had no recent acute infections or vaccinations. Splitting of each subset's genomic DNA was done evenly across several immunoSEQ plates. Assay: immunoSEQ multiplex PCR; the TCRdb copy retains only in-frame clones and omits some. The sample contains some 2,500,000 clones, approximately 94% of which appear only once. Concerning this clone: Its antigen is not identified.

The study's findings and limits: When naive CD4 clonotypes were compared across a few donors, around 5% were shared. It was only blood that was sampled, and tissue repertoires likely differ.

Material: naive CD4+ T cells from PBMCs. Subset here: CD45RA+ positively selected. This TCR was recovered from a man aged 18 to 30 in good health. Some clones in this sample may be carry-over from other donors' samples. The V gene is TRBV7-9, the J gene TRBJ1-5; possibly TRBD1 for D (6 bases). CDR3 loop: CASSLVTTGSANQPQHF. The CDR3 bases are TGTGCCAGCAGCTTAGTTACAACAGGGAGCGCGAATCAGCCCCAGCATTTT. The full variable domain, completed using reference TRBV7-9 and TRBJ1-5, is DTGVSQNPRHKITKRGQNVTFRCDPISEHNRLYWYRQTLGQGPEFLTYFQNEAQLEKSRLLSDRFSAERPKGSFSTLEIQRTEQGDSAMYLCASSLVTTGSANQPQHFGDGTRLSIL.